A few counts support the clone carrying this T cell receptor beta chain. The Seattle site enrolled patients during active infection and followed them longitudinally. This record comes from a study of blood T cell repertoires in COVID-19. The method was immunoSEQ multiplex PCR; TCRdb's version includes in-frame clones alone and lacks a portion of them. The sample shows 200,000 to 250,000 clones, approximately 80% of them seen only once. The TCR originated in a woman aged 80 or older with COVID-19, enrolled during active disease. Sequenced sample: peripheral blood.

This CDR3 is CATSRGGDALFF. CDR3 coding DNA: TGTGCCACCAGCAGAGGGGGGGATGCACTGTTTTTT. This chain joins TRBV15 and TRBJ1-4, with a weak D call TRBD1 (5 bases). The ends were cut back, 1 base at V and 13 bases at J, with 10 bases in the middle. Germline CDR1 and CDR2: LNHNV and YYDKDF (reference sequence). The CDR3 covers 12 residues.